This T cell receptor (beta chain) originates from a study of blood T cell repertoires in COVID-19. Repertoires were generated with immunoSEQ multiplex PCR, while TCRdb's copy carries only in-frame clones and drops some. In the table there are 45,000 or so clones, about 82% of which are singletons. Germline loops: CDR1 DFQATT, CDR2 SNEGSKA (reference sequence). J gave up 4 bases and V 3 bases, and 7 bases lay outside the gene matches. CDR3 length equals 15 residues. The genes are TRBV20-1 and TRBJ1-5; TRBD1 aligns across 9 bases. The TCR was taken from a woman aged 55-69 years with acute or convalescent COVID-19. Sequencing used peripheral blood. The CDR3 nucleotides are TGCAGTGCTAGTGGGGACAGGGTCTCGAATCAGCCCCAGCATTTT. It codes for CSASGDRVSNQPQHF.